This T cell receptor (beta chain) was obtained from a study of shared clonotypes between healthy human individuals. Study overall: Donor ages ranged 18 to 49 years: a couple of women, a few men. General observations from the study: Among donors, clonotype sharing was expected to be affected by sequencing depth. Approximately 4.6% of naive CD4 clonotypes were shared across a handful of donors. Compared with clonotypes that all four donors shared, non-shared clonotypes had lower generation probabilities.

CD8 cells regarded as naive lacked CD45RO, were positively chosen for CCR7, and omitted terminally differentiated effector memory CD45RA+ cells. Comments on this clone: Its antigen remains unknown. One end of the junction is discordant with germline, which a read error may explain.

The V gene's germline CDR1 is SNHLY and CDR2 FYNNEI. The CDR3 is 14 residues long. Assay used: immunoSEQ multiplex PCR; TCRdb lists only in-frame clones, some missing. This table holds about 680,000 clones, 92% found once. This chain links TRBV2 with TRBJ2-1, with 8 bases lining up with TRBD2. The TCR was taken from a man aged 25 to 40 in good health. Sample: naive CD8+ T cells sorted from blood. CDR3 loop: CASVGLVSNNEQFF. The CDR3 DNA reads TGTGCCAGCGTGGGACTAGTCTCCAACAATGAGCAGTTCTTC.